Here is one TCR beta chain with its context. The data were obtained in a study of cytomegalovirus exposure and HLA in healthy donors. Overall study: An earlier analysis found roughly 110 million unique TCR beta sequences from about 190 million T cells. Genotyping showed 81% of a few hundred donors falling in the Caucasian-associated ancestry cluster.

The V gene's germline CDR1 is MNHNY and CDR2 SVGAGI (reference sequence). The CDR3 length is 15 residues. J was trimmed by 0 bases and V by 6 bases; bases with no gene match: 5. Everyone who donated was a healthy bone marrow donor. A multiplex PCR was run with 60 Vbeta primers and 13 Jbeta primers. Assay: immunoSEQ multiplex PCR; the TCRdb copy retains only in-frame clones and omits some. The repertoire includes roughly 120,000 clones, 75% of them detected once, and roughly 3% sits in the top ten. The chain is built from TRBV6-6 and TRBJ2-3; 8 nucleotides align to TRBD1. The sample consisted of PBMCs. The TCR comes from a woman in her forties in good health and CMV-seropositive. The CDR3, as DNA: TGTGCCAGCAGGCTACAGGGGGATAGCACAGATACGCAGTATTTT. Translation: CASRLQGDSTDTQYF.